This TCR beta chain was found in a study of blood T cell repertoires in COVID-19. Study-wide context: T cells, B-cell-depleted T cells, or PBMCs supplied cDNA or gDNA.

The CDR3 is 15 amino acids. V lost 0 bases, J lost 10 bases, and 14 bases lay in between. The germline V gene encodes CDR1 SGHDT and CDR2 YYEEEE. How the authors handled the data: Reference gene primer amplification gave nucleated cell count estimates. Clones were read by immunoSEQ multiplex PCR, and TCRdb kept only the in-frame ones, dropping some. The DNA gave D and trimming, while V, J and clone size come from that table. This table has around 200,000 clones, around nine tenths appearing once. The sequence derives from a middle-aged man with active or convalescent COVID-19. Sample: peripheral blood. The genes are TRBV5-6 and TRBJ1-6; TRBD1 might be the D (6 bases). CDR3 protein: CASSLGGGVGSPLHF. The CDR3 bases are TGTGCCAGCAGCTTGGGAGGGGGAGTGGGGTCACCCCTCCACTTT. Supplemented by reference TRBV5-6 and TRBJ1-6, the full variable domain reads DAGVTQSPTHLIKTRGQQVTLRCSPKSGHDTVSWYQQALGQGPQFIFQYYEEEERQRGNFPDRFSGHQFPNYSSELNVNALLLGDSALYLCASSLGGGVGSPLHFGNGTRLTVT.